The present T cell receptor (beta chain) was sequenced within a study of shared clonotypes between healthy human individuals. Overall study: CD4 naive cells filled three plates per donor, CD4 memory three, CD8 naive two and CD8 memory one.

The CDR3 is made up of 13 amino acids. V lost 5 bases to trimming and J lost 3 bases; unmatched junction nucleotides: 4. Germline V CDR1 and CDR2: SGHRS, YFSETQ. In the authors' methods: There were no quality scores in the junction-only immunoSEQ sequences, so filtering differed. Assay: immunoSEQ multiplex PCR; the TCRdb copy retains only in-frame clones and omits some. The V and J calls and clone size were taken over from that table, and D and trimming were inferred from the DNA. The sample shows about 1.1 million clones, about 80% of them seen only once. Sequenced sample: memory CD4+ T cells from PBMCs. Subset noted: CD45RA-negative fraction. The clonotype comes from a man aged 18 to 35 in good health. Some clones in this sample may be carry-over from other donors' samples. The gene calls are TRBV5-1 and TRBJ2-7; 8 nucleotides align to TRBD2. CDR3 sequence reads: CASRLSGSYEQYF. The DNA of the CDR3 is TGCGCCAGCAGGTTAAGCGGGAGCTACGAGCAGTACTTC.